The clone carrying this T cell receptor beta chain was seen a handful of times. A junction end diverges from the germline sequence, so it may reflect a read error. This CDR3 has 16 amino acids. Germline V gene sequence: CDR1 MNHEY, CDR2 SVGAGI. Source study methods: Amplification of reference gene primers provided the estimated nucleated cell counts. Here immunoSEQ multiplex PCR was the method, and the copy in TCRdb shows in-frame clones only, minus some. V and J calls and clone size come straight from that table; D and trimming were deduced from the DNA. The sample shows more than 120,000 clones, around 87% of them seen only once. The data were taken from a study of blood T cell repertoires in COVID-19. Across the study: PBMCs, B-cell-depleted T cells, or T cells provided the cDNA or gDNA that made up the material.

This TCR was sampled from a man aged 50 or older who had recovered from COVID-19. The chain recombines TRBV6-5 with TRBJ2-5; 7 bases agree with TRBD2. Sequenced: peripheral blood. CDR3 sequence reads: CASSYYLLAPQETQYF. The CDR3 nucleotides read TGTGCCAGCAGCTACTACTTACTAGCGCCCCAAGAGACCCAGTACTTC.